These 5 T cell receptor beta chains were all obtained from the same sample, sequenced in a study of shared clonotypes between healthy human individuals. The assay was immunoSEQ multiplex PCR, and TCRdb's table has in-frame clones only and misses some. Altogether about 1.5 million clones are present, about 98% being singletons, with the ten largest covering roughly 0.45%. The specimen sequenced was naive CD4+ T cells sorted from blood. This sample's subset: CD45RA+ positively selected. These receptors were obtained from a man in his thirties or forties in good health.

The chain links TRBV7-2 to TRBJ2-3; 9 bases agree with TRBD2. The germline V gene has CDR1 SGHTA and CDR2 FQGNSA. This CDR3 region has 18 residues. Trimming cost V 5 bases and J 3 bases; bases outside gene matches: 15. CDR3 amino acids: CASSKQGGPGLATDTQYF. For the CDR3, the DNA is TGTGCCAGCAGCAAACAAGGGGGCCCGGGACTAGCAACAGATACGCAGTATTTT.

The chain has TRBV5-1 and TRBJ2-1; 10 bases are shared with TRBD2. CDR3 length: 15 amino acids. Looked up from germline, CDR1 is SGHRS and CDR2 is YFSETQ. The trim removed 1 base at V and 5 bases at J, leaving 3 bases unmatched. The CDR3 region is CASSLSSGRDNEQFF. The CDR3 DNA follows: TGCGCCAGCAGCTTGTCTAGCGGGAGAGACAATGAGCAGTTCTTC.

In nucleotides, the CDR3 is TGTGCCAGCAGTTTAAGGGGGGGACGGCCGAACACTGAAGCTTTCTTT. The encoded protein is CASSLRGGRPNTEAFF. V is TRBV27 and J is TRBJ1-1; D perhaps matches TRBD1 (6 bases). Germline CDR1 MNHEY, CDR2 SMNVEV (reference sequence). The CDR3 is 16 amino acids. V was trimmed by 2 bases and J by 1 base, leaving 14 bases between them.

The CDR3 loop reads CASSFGLEETQYF. DNA of the CDR3: TGTGCCAGCAGCTTCGGACTAGAAGAGACCCAGTACTTC. This sequence joins TRBV11-1 and TRBJ2-5; 7 nucleotides line up with TRBD2. Unmatched junction bases numbered 1, after V lost 3 bases and J lost 3 bases. This CDR3 is built from 13 residues. The germline gives CDR1 SGHAT, CDR2 FQDESV (reference sequence).

The V call is TRBV18, the J call TRBJ2-4; no firm D call. V lost 1 base to trimming and J lost 6 bases, with 7 bases between them. CDR3 size: 13 residues. Looked up from germline, CDR1 is KGHSH and CDR2 is LQKENI. The CDR3 region is CASSPQGRNIQYF. CDR3 DNA sequence: TGTGCCAGCTCACCACAGGGTAGAAACATTCAGTACTTC. The full variable domain, rest sourced from reference TRBV18 and TRBJ2-4, is NAGVMQNPRHLVRRRGQEARLRCSPMKGHSHVYWYRQLPEEGLKFMVYLQKENIIDESGMPKERFSAEFPKEGPSILRIQQVVRGDSAAYFCASSPQGRNIQYFGAGTRLSVL.